Listed here are 23 T cell receptor beta chains from one sample, sequenced in a study of vaccination and CD4 T cells after COVID-19 (dated by TCRdb to between 2021 and 2024). Libraries were prepared through PCR. Sequencing instrument: Illumina iSeq 100. TCRdb itself trimmed the public reads at Q25 with fastp, ran MiXCR and retained productive beta chains. Identical CDR3 proteins give one entry, which carries the most common genes and DNA. For this sample the table gives roughly 20,000 distinct CDR3 sequences, of which about 60% were detected only once. 0.95% to 1.3% of the sample belongs to the ten largest clones. This material consisted of CD4+ T cells from blood, taken after SARS-CoV-2 vaccination. All receptors come from a human donor who had recovered from COVID-19.

This clonotype turned up a few times. The chain combines TRBV11-1 with TRBJ2-1; TRBD2 agrees at 7 bases. The CDR3 loop spans 15 amino acids. Germline lookup yields CDR1 SGHAT and CDR2 FQDESV (reference sequence). J lost 9 bases, V lost 9 bases, and 17 bases had no gene match. The CDR3, as DNA: TGTGCCAGTACGCTAACCGGGACTACGGGCGGTGAGCAGTTCTTC. This codes for CASTLTGTTGGEQFF.

The V gene is TRBV6-1, the J gene TRBJ1-3; 8 bases are a match to TRBD1. Germline V gives CDR1 MNHNS, CDR2 SASEGT. J was trimmed by 9 bases and V by 5 bases; bases with no gene match: 9. The CDR3 is 14 residues long. Here the CDR3 DNA reads TGTGCCAGCAGTACAAGGACAGGGTGGACCACCATATATTTT. Protein: CASSTRTGWTTIYF.

The V gene is TRBV10-3, the J gene TRBJ2-5; 11 bases agree with TRBD2. Germline CDR1 ENHRY, CDR2 SYGVKD. The CDR3 length is 16 residues. V was pared by 4 bases and J by 7 bases, with 11 bases of the junction left unmatched. The CDR3 sequence: CAISAQTSGAGRTQYF. Here the CDR3 DNA reads TGTGCCATCAGTGCGCAGACTAGCGGGGCAGGGCGGACCCAGTACTTC.

This clonotype has just one count. This sequence joins TRBV20-1 and TRBJ1-2; TRBD1 is a possible D gene (6 bases). The ends were cut back, 0 bases at V and 0 bases at J, with 11 bases in the middle. CDR1 is DFQATT, CDR2 SNEGSKA, per germline (reference sequence). This CDR3 is built from 15 residues. The CDR3 region is CSARDFRGTNYGYTF. The CDR3 nucleotides are TGCAGTGCTAGAGATTTTAGGGGGACTAACTATGGCTACACCTTC.

The rearrangement links TRBV30 to TRBJ1-6; the D is unclear. The CDR3 is made up of 15 amino acids. The V end was cut by 0 bases, the J end by 6 bases, with 12 bases between. Per the germline V gene, CDR1 is GTSNPN and CDR2 is SVGIG (reference sequence). The CDR3 DNA reads as TGTGCCTGGAGTGTACAAGGGTTGCGTAATTCACCCCTCCACTTT. It translates to CAWSVQGLRNSPLHF. Looking up the rest from reference TRBV30 and TRBJ1-6 gives the full variable domain: SQTIHQWPATLVQPVGSPLSLECTVEGTSNPNLYWYRQAAGRGLQLLFYSVGIGQISSEVPQNLSASRPQDRQFILSSKKLLLSDSGFYLCAWSVQGLRNSPLHFGNGTRLTVT.

This clonotype was seen only a few times. V is TRBV6-1 and J is TRBJ1-5; D is ambiguous. V lost 6 bases and J 5 bases, leaving 17 bases between the germline ends. The CDR3 consists of 15 residues. The germline CDR1 and CDR2 sequences are MNHNS and SASEGT. In DNA form, the CDR3 reads TGTGCCAGCAGCCCCCAGACGGGTGGGTATCAGCCCCAGCATTTT. Translation gives CASSPQTGGYQPQHF.

The chain is built from TRBV6-1 and TRBJ2-3; 12 bases align to TRBD2. The germline V gene has CDR1 MNHNS and CDR2 SASEGT. Losses at the gene ends were 6 bases for V and 0 bases for J; bases not matched to a gene: 4. The length of the CDR3 is 16 residues. CDR3: CASSRGTSGSTDTQYF. For the CDR3, the DNA is TGTGCCAGCAGCAGGGGGACTAGCGGGAGCACAGATACGCAGTATTTT.

The chain carries TRBV27 and TRBJ1-6; TRBD1 agrees at 9 bases. J lost 6 bases, V lost 0 bases, and 12 bases had no gene match. The CDR3 runs 19 residues. Per the germline V gene, CDR1 is MNHEY and CDR2 is SMNVEV (reference sequence). The CDR3 DNA is TGTGCCAGCAGTTTATCCGGGACAGGGTATCTTCCGGGTAATTCACCCCTCCACTTT. Residues: CASSLSGTGYLPGNSPLHF.

This clonotype was recorded a few times. The chain recombines TRBV11-3 with TRBJ1-5; TRBD1 is a possible D gene (6 bases). The CDR3 sequence is 13 residues long. The V gene lost 9 bases and the J gene lost 2 bases, with 11 bases spanning the gap. CDR1 SGHNT and CDR2 YENEEA come from the germline V gene. The CDR3, as DNA: TGTGCCAGGGGGGGCAGGGGCAATCAGCCCCAGCATTTT. Its translation is CARGGRGNQPQHF.

The V call is TRBV15, the J call TRBJ2-6; 7 positions match TRBD2. CDR3 length: 18 amino acids. The J segment lost 1 base and the V segment lost 1 base, leaving 7 bases of the junction unmatched. Germline V lookup: CDR1 LNHNV, CDR2 YYDKDF (reference sequence). The CDR3 region has the DNA TGTGCCACCAGCAGAGTATGGGCGGGGGAGTCTGGGGCCAACGTCCTGACTTTC. Protein product: CATSRVWAGESGANVLTF.

The CDR3 loop is CASSAAQGTDEAFF. The CDR3 DNA reads as TGTGCCAGCAGCGCTGCACAGGGGACGGACGAAGCTTTCTTT. The genes are TRBV5-4 and TRBJ1-1; 7 nucleotides line up with TRBD1. The CDR3 is made up of 14 amino acids. Trimming took 4 bases from V and 8 from J; bases not matched to a gene: 11. The germline V gene has CDR1 SGHNT and CDR2 YYREEE (reference sequence).

V is TRBV20-1 and J is TRBJ1-5; tentatively, D is TRBD1 (5 bases). Germline lookup yields CDR1 DFQATT and CDR2 SNEGSKA (reference sequence). The CDR3 is made up of 14 amino acids. V lost 0 bases to trimming and J lost 6 bases, with 12 bases between them. The chain's CDR3 is CSARDRAGRQPQHF. The DNA for the CDR3 is TGCAGTGCTAGAGATCGGGCAGGGCGTCAGCCCCAGCATTTT.

This clonotype was counted once. This sequence joins TRBV9 and TRBJ2-2, with unresolved D. Trimming took 3 bases from V and 5 from J, leaving 8 bases between them. The CDR3 is made up of 13 amino acids. Germline V gene sequence: CDR1 SGDLS, CDR2 YYNGEE. This chain's CDR3 is CASSGHITGELFF. CDR3 DNA: TGTGCCAGCAGCGGCCACATAACCGGGGAGCTGTTTTTT.

The chain combines TRBV19 with TRBJ2-4; D not resolved. V lost 3 bases and J 8 bases, leaving 11 bases between the germline ends. Germline loops: CDR1 LNHDA, CDR2 SQIVND (reference sequence). This CDR3 spans 13 amino acids. The CDR3 coding sequence is TGTGCCAGTAGTATCTCCATAGAGGACATTCAGTACTTC. The encoded protein is CASSISIEDIQYF. Full variable domain (outside the CDR3, taken from reference TRBV19 and TRBJ2-4): DGGITQSPKYLFRKEGQNVTLSCEQNLNHDAMYWYRQDPGQGLRLIYYSQIVNDFQKGDIAEGYSVSREKKESFPLTVTSAQKNPTAFYLCASSISIEDIQYFGAGTRLSVL.

The gene calls are TRBV27 and TRBJ2-5; 11 nucleotides match TRBD2. There are 15 residues in the CDR3. CDR1 is MNHEY, CDR2 SMNVEV, per germline (reference sequence). V trimming: 5 bases; J trimming: 5 bases; junction bases outside the gene matches: 7. CDR3 in DNA: TGTGCCAGCAGTCCACGACTAGCGGGAACGGAGACCCAGTACTTC. It yields the protein CASSPRLAGTETQYF.

This clonotype was seen a handful of times. The chain is built from TRBV10-1 and TRBJ1-5; possible D gene TRBD1, 6 bases. The CDR3 spans 17 residues. Trimming stripped 6 bases from V and 4 bases from J, with 22 bases between. Germline lookup yields CDR1 WNHNN and CDR2 SYGVQD (reference sequence). As DNA, the CDR3 is TGCGCCAGCAGCGGGGGCGAGGGGCAGTGGGAAAATCAGCCCCAGCATTTT. Protein: CASSGGEGQWENQPQHF.

This chain joins TRBV29-1 and TRBJ2-3; TRBD2 aligns across 7 bases. Germline assignment: CDR1 SQVTM and CDR2 ANQGSEA. V lost 5 bases to trimming and J lost 1 base; unmatched junction nucleotides: 6. CDR3 length: 14 residues. The CDR3 loop reads CSVRGVEGTDTQYF. CDR3 DNA sequence: TGCAGCGTTCGGGGGGTCGAGGGCACAGATACGCAGTATTTT.

This clonotype was found a few times. The V gene is TRBV28, the J gene TRBJ2-2, with 9 nucleotides matching TRBD2. With 6 bases clipped from V and 4 bases from J, the junction kept 6 bases outside the gene matches. Germline-derived CDR1 and CDR2 are MDHEN and SYDVKM. This CDR3 comprises 15 residues. Here the CDR3 DNA reads TGTGCCAGCAGACATAGCGGGAGAAGCACCGGGGAGCTGTTTTTT. It specifies CASRHSGRSTGELFF.

The chain has TRBV28 and TRBJ1-2; no clear D. Germline values: CDR1 MDHEN, CDR2 SYDVKM. With 8 bases removed from V and 6 bases from J, the gap between germline ends came to 22 bases. This CDR3 region has 15 residues. For the CDR3, the DNA is TGTGCCAGCGGAATGGCCCCACTAGGCAGCAATGGCTACACCTTC. Translating gives CASGMAPLGSNGYTF.

CDR3 in amino acids: CASSRGHLETQYF. The DNA for the CDR3 is TGTGCCAGCAGTAGAGGACATTTGGAGACCCAGTACTTC. The chain combines TRBV28 with TRBJ2-5; a possible D gene is TRBD1 (5 bases). The CDR3 has 13 residues. Trimming removed 5 bases at V and 5 bases at J, with 12 bases between. Germline V gene lookup returns CDR1 MDHEN and CDR2 SYDVKM.

This clonotype was counted a few times. V usage is TRBV6-1 and J usage is TRBJ2-2; D tentatively fits TRBD1 or TRBD2 (5 bases each). CDR1 MNHNS and CDR2 SASEGT come from the germline V gene. Trimming removed 7 bases from V and 6 bases from J, with 18 bases in between. There are 15 residues in the CDR3. The CDR3 spells CASTFRGRVPGELFF. As DNA, the CDR3 is TGTGCCAGCACCTTCCGGGGCAGGGTACCCGGGGAGCTGTTTTTT.

The chain couples TRBV12-3 or TRBV12-4 to TRBJ1-5; TRBD1 agrees at 10 bases. The length of the CDR3 is 15 residues. J was trimmed by 4 bases and V by 1 base; bases with no gene match: 1. CDR3 nucleotide sequence: TGTGCCAGCAGTTTAGTGGGACAGGGGAATCAGCCCCAGCATTTT. Protein: CASSLVGQGNQPQHF.

The chain joins TRBV9 to TRBJ1-1, with 7 bases fitting TRBD1. Germline values: CDR1 SGDLS, CDR2 YYNGEE. The CDR3 sequence is 14 residues long. The V gene end was trimmed by 4 bases and the J gene end by 6 bases; junction bases not matched to a gene: 9. CDR3 DNA: TGTGCCAGCAGCCCCTATGGAGGGGGCCCTGAAGCTTTCTTT. The encoded protein is CASSPYGGGPEAFF.